These 9 T cell receptor beta chains originate from one sample sequenced in a study of T cells in Graves' hyperthyroidism and ophthalmopathy. From RNA transcripts, TCR beta CDR3 regions were amplified. The HTBI primer set drove a first-round RT-PCR of the TCR CDR3. Each CDR3 protein gets one entry after TCRdb re-called the multiplex PCR reads with MiXCR. The repertoire holds a few hundred thousand distinct CDR3 sequences, about 14% seen once, with almost 6% in the top ten. The sequencing sample was made of blood. Receptors were obtained from a woman aged 30 to 39 with Graves' hyperthyroidism that later progressed to Graves' ophthalmopathy.

V usage is TRBV4-3 and J usage is TRBJ1-6; no firm D call. Trimming took 5 bases from V and 0 from J, leaving 20 bases between them. Germline CDR1 and CDR2: LGHNA and YSLEER. The length of the CDR3 is 19 residues. As DNA, the CDR3 is TGCGCCAGCAGCGAAAAAAGAGGGCTTCTGAGCTCCTATAATTCACCCCTCCACTTT. Its translation: CASSEKRGLLSSYNSPLHF.

This clonotype was picked up many times. V usage is TRBV6-2 or TRBV6-3 and J usage is TRBJ2-1; 8 bases are a match to TRBD2. This CDR3 is 17 amino acids long. Per the germline V gene, CDR1 is MNHEY and CDR2 is SVGEGT. Trimming at V came to 0 bases and at J to 3 bases, leaving 7 bases not matched to a gene. CDR3 sequence reads: CASSYSRGANFYNEQFF. The CDR3 nucleotides read TGTGCCAGCAGTTACTCGCGGGGGGCCAACTTCTACAATGAGCAGTTCTTC.

This chain uses TRBV20-1 with TRBJ2-3; 9 bases line up with TRBD2. Unmatched junction bases numbered 12, after V lost 2 bases and J lost 6 bases. CDR3 size: 16 residues. The germline gives CDR1 DFQATT, CDR2 SNEGSKA (reference sequence). The CDR3 DNA is TGCAGTGCTAGACCCGGGGTAGCGGGAGCAATGGATACGCAGTATTTT. This translates into CSARPGVAGAMDTQYF.

The CDR3: CASSILESRGLDNEQFF. CDR3 coding DNA: TGTGCCAGTAGTATTTTGGAGTCGAGGGGGCTAGATAATGAGCAGTTCTTC. V and J are TRBV19 and TRBJ2-1; TRBD1 agrees at 7 bases. From germline, CDR1 is LNHDA and CDR2 SQIVND (reference sequence). The V and J ends lost 3 bases and 7 bases, in that order; junction bases with no gene match: 15. The CDR3 is made up of 17 amino acids.

This clonotype was observed many times. The CDR3 region has the DNA TGTGCCTGGAGTGTCACCTTCAGCGGGAGAGGAGTCGAGCAGTACTTC. As protein: CAWSVTFSGRGVEQYF. The rearrangement joins TRBV30 to TRBJ2-7; 8 nucleotides line up with TRBD2. V gave up 0 bases and J gave up 6 bases; unmatched junction bases: 13. The CDR3 totals 16 residues. Germline loops: CDR1 GTSNPN, CDR2 SVGIG (reference sequence).

This clonotype came up a few times. V gene TRBV28 combines with J gene TRBJ2-7, with D unresolved. The V gene lost 6 bases and the J gene lost 2 bases, with 17 bases spanning the gap. Per germline, CDR1 MDHEN and CDR2 SYDVKM. This CDR3 is built from 15 residues. Here the CDR3 DNA reads TGTGCCAGCAGCCAAGCAGCAGACCTCGCCTACGAGCAGTACTTC. It is translated as CASSQAADLAYEQYF.

The chain joins TRBV28 to TRBJ2-7; D gene unclear. V was trimmed by 6 bases and J by 7 bases, leaving 10 bases between them. This CDR3 is built from 11 residues. CDR1 and CDR2 (germline): MDHEN, SYDVKM. Here the CDR3 DNA reads TGTGCCAGCAGGCCTACTACTGAGCAGTACTTC. Protein product: CASRPTTEQYF.

The table lists this clonotype with many counts. The rearrangement joins TRBV7-9 to TRBJ2-7; D ambiguous. The V gene's germline CDR1 is SEHNR and CDR2 FQNEAQ (reference sequence). V was shortened by 2 bases and J by 0 bases, with 5 bases between the two germline ends. This CDR3 is built from 13 residues. CDR3 region: CASSLPVSYEQYF. The CDR3, as DNA: TGTGCCAGCAGCTTACCAGTCTCCTACGAGCAGTACTTC.

The gene calls are TRBV6-1 and TRBJ1-2; maybe TRBD1 (5 bases). With 8 bases removed from V and 4 bases from J, the gap between germline ends came to 11 bases. The CDR3 has 12 amino acids. Germline V gives CDR1 MNHNS, CDR2 SASEGT. CDR3 region: CASGEGFYGYTF. DNA of the CDR3: TGTGCCAGCGGCGAGGGGTTCTATGGCTACACCTTC.